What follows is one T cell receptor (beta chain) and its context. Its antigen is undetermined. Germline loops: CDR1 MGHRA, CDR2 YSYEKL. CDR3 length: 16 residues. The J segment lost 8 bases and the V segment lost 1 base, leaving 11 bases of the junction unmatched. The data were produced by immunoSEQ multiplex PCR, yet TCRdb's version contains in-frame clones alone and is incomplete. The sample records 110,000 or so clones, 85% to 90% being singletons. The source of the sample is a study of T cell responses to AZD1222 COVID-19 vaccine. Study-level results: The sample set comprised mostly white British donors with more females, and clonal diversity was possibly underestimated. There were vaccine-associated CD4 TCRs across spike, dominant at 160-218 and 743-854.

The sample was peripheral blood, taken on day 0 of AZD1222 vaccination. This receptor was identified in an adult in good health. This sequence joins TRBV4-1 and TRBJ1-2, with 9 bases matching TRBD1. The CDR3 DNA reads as TGCGCCAGCAGCCAAGCACAGGGGGCCGTTAAATGGGGCTACACCTTC. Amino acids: CASSQAQGAVKWGYTF.